This T cell receptor (beta chain) is drawn from a study of blood T cell repertoires in COVID-19. On the study more broadly: Acute and convalescent COVID-19 specimens originated in the United States, Italy and Spain. T cells, B-cell-depleted T cells, or PBMCs provided the cDNA or gDNA that served as material.

This clone has a handful of counts. CDR1 is MDHEN, CDR2 SYDVKM, per germline. V lost 4 bases, J lost 3 bases, and 7 bases stayed unmatched. The CDR3 has 16 amino acids. In the original processing: Nucleated cell number was recorded as an estimate derived from reference gene primer amplification. Data came from immunoSEQ multiplex PCR; TCRdb stores just in-frame clones and leaves some out. V and J calls and clone size are as listed in that table; D and trimming were resolved from the DNA. The sample yields approximately 190,000 clones, approximately 80% seen once. The sequenced material came from peripheral blood. V is TRBV28 and J is TRBJ2-3, with 10 nucleotides matching TRBD1. The receptor comes from a human donor with acute or convalescent COVID-19. The donor label of this sample is uncertain. CDR3 nucleotide sequence: TGTGCCAGCAGTTCACTCGGACAGGGGGGAACAGATACGCAGTATTTT. This sequence encodes CASSSLGQGGTDTQYF.